The clone carrying this T cell receptor beta chain has at least ten counts. This entry belongs to a study of neurological immune-mediated disorders. TCRdb independently ran MiXCR on the 5' RACE reads; one entry per CDR3 protein. The sample records 50,000 or so distinct CDR3 sequences, 11% being singletons. CDR3 length equals 13 residues. The V gene's germline CDR1 is SQVTM and CDR2 ANQGSEA. V lost 5 bases and J 5 bases, leaving 15 bases between the germline ends. The TCR was taken from a man aged 55 to 70 in good health. V is TRBV29-1 and J is TRBJ2-5; TRBD2 might be the D (5 bases). The sample taken for sequencing was PBMCs. The CDR3 DNA is TGCAGCGTTCATCGGGGATCGCGGGAGACCCAGTACTTC. It encodes CSVHRGSRETQYF.